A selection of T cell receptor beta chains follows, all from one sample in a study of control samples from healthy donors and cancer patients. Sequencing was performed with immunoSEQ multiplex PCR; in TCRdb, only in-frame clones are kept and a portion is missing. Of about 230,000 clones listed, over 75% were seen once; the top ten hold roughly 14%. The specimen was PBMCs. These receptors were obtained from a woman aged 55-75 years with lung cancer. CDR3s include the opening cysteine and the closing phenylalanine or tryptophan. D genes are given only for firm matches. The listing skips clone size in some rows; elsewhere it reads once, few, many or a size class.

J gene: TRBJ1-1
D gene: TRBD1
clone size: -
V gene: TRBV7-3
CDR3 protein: CASSLLGQRNTEAFF
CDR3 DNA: TGTGCCAGCAGCTTACTGGGACAGAGGAACACTGAAGCTTTCTTT

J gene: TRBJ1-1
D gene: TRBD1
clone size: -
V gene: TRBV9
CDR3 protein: CASSPRQGATEAFF
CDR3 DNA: TGTGCCAGCAGCCCGCGACAGGGGGCCACTGAAGCTTTCTTT

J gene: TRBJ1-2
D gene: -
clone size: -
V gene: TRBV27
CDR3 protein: CASSLFAVAGEEDGYTF
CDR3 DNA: TGTGCCAGCAGTTTATTCGCCGTGGCGGGGGAGGAGGATGGCTACACCTTC

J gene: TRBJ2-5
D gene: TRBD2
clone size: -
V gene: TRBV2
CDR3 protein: CASSEGSGRANQYF
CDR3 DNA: TGTGCCAGCAGTGAAGGTAGCGGGAGGGCCAATCAGTACTTC

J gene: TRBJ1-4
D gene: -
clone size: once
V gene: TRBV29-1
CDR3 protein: CSGSAGDEKLFF
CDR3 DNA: TGCAGCGGTAGCGCGGGGGATGAAAAACTGTTTTTT

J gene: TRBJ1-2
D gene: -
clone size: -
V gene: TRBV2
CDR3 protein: CATEGGQSYGYTF
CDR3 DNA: TGTGCCACCGAGGGAGGACAGTCCTATGGCTACACCTTC

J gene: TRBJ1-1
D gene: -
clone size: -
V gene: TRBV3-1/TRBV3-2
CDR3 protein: CASSQGGGSEAFF
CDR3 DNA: TGTGCCAGCAGCCAAGGGGGGGGGTCCGAAGCTTTCTTT

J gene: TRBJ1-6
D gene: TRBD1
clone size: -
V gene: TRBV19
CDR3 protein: CASRGQGSRSPLHF
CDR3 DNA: TGTGCCAGTAGGGGACAGGGTTCACGTTCACCCCTCCACTTT

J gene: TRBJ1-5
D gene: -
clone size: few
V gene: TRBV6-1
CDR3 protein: CASSGNWVRVFYQPQHF
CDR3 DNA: TGTGCCAGCAGTGGCAATTGGGTCAGGGTTTTCTATCAGCCCCAGCATTTT

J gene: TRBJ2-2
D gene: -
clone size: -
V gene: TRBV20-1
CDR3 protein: CSASGWGPGELFF
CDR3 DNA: TGCAGTGCTAGTGGGTGGGGGCCCGGGGAGCTGTTTTTT

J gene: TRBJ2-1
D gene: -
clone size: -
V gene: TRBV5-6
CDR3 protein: CASSLGYEQFF
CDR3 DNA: TGTGCCAGCAGCTTGGGGTATGAGCAGTTCTTC

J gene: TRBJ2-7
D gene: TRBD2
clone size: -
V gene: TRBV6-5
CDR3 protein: CASSIPGGTLLEQYF
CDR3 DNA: TGTGCCAGCAGTATTCCCGGGGGGACTCTTCTCGAGCAGTACTTC

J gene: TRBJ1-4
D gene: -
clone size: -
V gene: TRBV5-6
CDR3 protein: CASSWGPPNEKLFF
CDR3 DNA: TGTGCCAGCAGCTGGGGACCGCCTAATGAAAAACTGTTTTTT

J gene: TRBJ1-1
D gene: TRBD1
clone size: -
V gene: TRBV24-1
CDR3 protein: CATSDSRTGDTEAFF
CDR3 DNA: TGTGCCACCAGTGATTCTCGCACAGGGGACACTGAAGCTTTCTTT

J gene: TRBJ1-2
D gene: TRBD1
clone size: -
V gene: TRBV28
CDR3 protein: CASSFPKPGTGRGYTF
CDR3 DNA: TGTGCCAGCAGCTTCCCGAAACCCGGGACAGGGAGAGGCTACACCTTC

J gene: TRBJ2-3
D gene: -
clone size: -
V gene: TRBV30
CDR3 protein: CACLPLGQSTDTQYF
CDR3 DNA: TGTGCCTGCCTCCCGCTCGGGCAGAGCACAGATACGCAGTATTTT

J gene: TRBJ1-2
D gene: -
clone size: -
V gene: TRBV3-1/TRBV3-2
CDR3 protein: CASSVTGNYGYTF
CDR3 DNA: TGTGCCAGCAGTGTGACGGGGAACTATGGCTACACCTTC

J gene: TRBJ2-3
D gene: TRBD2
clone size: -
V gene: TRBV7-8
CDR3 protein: CASSSLRLAGGHTDTQYF
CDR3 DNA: TGTGCCAGCAGCAGCCTAAGGCTAGCGGGGGGACACACAGATACGCAGTATTTT

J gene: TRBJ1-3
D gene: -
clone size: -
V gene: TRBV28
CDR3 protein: CASSLPEGNGISGNTIYF
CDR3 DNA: TGTGCCAGCAGCCTCCCGGAGGGGAACGGAATCTCTGGAAACACCATATATTTT